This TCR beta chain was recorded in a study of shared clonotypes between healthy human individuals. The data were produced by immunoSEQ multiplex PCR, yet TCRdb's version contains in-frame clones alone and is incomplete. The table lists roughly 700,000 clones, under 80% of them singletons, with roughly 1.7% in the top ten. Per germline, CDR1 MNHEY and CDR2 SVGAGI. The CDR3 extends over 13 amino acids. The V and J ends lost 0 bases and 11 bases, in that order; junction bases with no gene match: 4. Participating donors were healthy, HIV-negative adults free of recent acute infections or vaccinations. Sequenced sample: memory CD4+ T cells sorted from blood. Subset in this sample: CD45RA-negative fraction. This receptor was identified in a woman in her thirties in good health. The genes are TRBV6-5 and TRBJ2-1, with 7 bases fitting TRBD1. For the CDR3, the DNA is TGTGCCAGCAGTTACTCCCGACAGGGCAAGCAGTTCTTC. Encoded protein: CASSYSRQGKQFF.